This T cell receptor beta chain came from a study of early T cells in non-severe SARS-CoV-2 infection. The overall study: Bulk RNA taken from unsorted whole blood was sequenced, leaving chains unpaired.

Individual cDNA molecules received unique molecular identifiers. MiXCR, run by TCRdb on the 5' RACE reads, gives a single entry per CDR3 protein. The table has about 83,000 distinct CDR3 sequences, approximately 13% seen once; the top ten hold over 6%. This clonotype has only a few counts. Its target is not known. CDR3 length equals 16 residues. From germline, CDR1 is SGHVS and CDR2 FNYEAQ. V gave up 5 bases and J gave up 3 bases, with 19 bases separating them. Study results and limitations: CD4 and private specificities were missed by VDJdb matching, which favored anti-spike CD8 responses.

This TCR was sampled from an adult who was a healthcare worker with PCR-confirmed SARS-CoV-2 infection or an uninfected control (not recorded which). Sequenced input: whole blood. The V gene is TRBV7-6, the J gene TRBJ1-1; the D is unclear. This chain's CDR3 is CASSKQTPDLYTEAFF. The DNA for the CDR3 is TGTGCCAGCAGCAAACAGACCCCGGACCTTTACACTGAAGCTTTCTTT.